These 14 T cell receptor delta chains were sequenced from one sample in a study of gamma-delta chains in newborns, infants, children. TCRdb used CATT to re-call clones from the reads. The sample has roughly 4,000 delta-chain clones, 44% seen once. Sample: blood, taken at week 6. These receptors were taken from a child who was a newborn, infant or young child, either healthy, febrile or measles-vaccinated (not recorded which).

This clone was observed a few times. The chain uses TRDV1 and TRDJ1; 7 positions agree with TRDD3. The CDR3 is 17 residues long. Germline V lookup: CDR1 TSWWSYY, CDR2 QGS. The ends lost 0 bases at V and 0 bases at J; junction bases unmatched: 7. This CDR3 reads CALGELGVDTYTDKLIF. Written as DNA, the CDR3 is TGTGCTCTTGGGGAACTAGGGGTGGATACGTACACCGATAAACTCATCTTT.

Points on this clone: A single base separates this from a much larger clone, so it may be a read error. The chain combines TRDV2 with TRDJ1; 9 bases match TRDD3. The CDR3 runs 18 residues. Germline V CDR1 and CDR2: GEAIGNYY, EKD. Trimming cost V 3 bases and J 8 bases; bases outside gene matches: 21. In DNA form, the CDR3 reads TGTGCCTGTGACCCGGTACTGGGGGACGCGCATCTGGAATGGAAACTCATCTTT. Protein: CACDPVLGDAHLEWKLIF.

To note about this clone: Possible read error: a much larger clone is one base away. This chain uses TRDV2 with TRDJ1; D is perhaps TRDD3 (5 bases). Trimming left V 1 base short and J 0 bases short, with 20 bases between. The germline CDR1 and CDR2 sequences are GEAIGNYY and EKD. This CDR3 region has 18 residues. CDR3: CACDTRWGPAAYTDKLIF. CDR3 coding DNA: TGTGCCTGTGACACGCGATGGGGACCCGCGGCGTACACCGATAAACTCATCTTT.

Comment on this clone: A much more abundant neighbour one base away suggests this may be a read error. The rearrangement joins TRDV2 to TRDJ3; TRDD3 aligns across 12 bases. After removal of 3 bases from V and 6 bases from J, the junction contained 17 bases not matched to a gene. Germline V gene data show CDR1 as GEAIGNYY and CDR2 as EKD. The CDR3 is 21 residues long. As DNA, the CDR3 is TGTGCCTGTGACCCCCTCTTTATACTGGGGGATACCCAATCGGACACCCGACAGATGTTTTTC. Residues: CACDPLFILGDTQSDTRQMFF.

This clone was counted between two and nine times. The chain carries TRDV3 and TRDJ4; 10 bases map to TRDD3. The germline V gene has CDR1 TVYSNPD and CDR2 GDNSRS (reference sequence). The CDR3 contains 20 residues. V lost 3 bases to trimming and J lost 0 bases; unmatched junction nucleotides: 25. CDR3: CAFPGRQNSDSTGGSRPLIF. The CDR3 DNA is TGTGCCTTCCCCGGGCGCCAAAATTCCGACAGTACTGGGGGATCCAGACCCCTGATCTTT.

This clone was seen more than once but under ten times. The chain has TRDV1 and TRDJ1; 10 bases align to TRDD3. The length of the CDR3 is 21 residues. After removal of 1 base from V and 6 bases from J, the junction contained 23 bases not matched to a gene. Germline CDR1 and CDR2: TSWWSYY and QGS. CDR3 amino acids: CALGERQLVLRTGGLINKLIF. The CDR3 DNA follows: TGTGCTCTTGGGGAACGGCAATTGGTCCTTCGTACTGGGGGATTAATTAATAAACTCATCTTT.

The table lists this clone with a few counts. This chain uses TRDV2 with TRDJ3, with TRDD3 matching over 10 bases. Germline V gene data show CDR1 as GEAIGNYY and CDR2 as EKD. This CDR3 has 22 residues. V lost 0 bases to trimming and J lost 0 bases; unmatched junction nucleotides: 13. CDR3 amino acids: CACDTVEGDTPLSSWDTRQMFF. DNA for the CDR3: TGTGCCTGTGACACCGTAGAGGGGGATACGCCCTTAAGCTCCTGGGACACCCGACAGATGTTTTTC.

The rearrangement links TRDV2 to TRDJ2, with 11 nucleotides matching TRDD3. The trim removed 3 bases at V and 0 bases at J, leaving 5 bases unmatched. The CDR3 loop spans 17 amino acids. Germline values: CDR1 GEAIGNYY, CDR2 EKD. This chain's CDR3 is CACDPLGDTPLTAQLFF. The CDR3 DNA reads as TGTGCCTGTGACCCTTTGGGGGATACGCCTTTGACAGCACAACTCTTCTTT.

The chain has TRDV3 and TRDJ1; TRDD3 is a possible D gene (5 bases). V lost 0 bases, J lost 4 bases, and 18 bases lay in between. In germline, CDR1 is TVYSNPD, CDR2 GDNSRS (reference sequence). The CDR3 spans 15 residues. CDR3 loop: CAFRLVDRGLDKLIF. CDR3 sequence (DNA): TGTGCCTTTAGGCTGGTCGATAGGGGACTCGATAAACTCATCTTT.

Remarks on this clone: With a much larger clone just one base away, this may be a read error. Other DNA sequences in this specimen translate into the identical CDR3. In nucleotides, the CDR3 is TGTGCTCTTGGGGAGGGAAAGCCTCCAACGTACACCGATAAACTCATCTTC. Residues: CALGEGKPPTYTDKLIF. This sequence joins TRDV1 and TRDJ1; D not certain. Germline CDR1 is TSWWSYY and CDR2 is QGS. The CDR3 covers 17 residues.

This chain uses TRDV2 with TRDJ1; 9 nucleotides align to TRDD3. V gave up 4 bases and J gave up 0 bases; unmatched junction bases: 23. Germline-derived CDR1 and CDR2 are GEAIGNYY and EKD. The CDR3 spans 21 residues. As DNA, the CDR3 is TGTGCCTGTGATCGACTTGCCAGTACTGGGGGACCCCGACTTTACACCGATAAACTCATCTTT. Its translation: CACDRLASTGGPRLYTDKLIF.

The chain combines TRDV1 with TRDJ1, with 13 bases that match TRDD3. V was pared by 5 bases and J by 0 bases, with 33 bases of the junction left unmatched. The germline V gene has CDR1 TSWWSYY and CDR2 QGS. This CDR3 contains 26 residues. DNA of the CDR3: TGTGCTCTTGGGACACAACCCTACGCTCTAATACTGGGGGATACGCCTACACGAAAGTACACCGATAAACTCATCTTT. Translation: CALGTQPYALILGDTPTRKYTDKLIF.

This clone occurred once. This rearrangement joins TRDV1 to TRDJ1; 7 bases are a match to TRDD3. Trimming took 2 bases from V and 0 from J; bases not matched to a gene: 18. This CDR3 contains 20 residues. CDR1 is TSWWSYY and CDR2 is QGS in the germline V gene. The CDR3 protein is CALGEKVELGIRLYTDKLIF. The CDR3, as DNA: TGTGCTCTTGGGGAAAAGGTAGAACTGGGGATCCGCCTGTACACCGATAAACTCATCTTT.

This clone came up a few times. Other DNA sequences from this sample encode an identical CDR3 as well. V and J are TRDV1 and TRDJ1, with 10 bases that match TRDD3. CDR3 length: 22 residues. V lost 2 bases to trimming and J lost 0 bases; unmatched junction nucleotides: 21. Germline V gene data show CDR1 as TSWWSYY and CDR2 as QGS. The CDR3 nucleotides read TGTGCTCTTGGGGAATCGGGCTTCCGGTGGGGGATACCTTGCTTTTACACCGATAAACTCATCTTT. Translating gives CALGESGFRWGIPCFYTDKLIF.